This T cell receptor (beta chain) was identified in a study of blood T cell repertoires in COVID-19. About the research overall: The United States, Italy and Spain provided the acute and convalescent COVID-19 samples.

The data were produced by immunoSEQ multiplex PCR, yet TCRdb's version contains in-frame clones alone and is incomplete. The sample records over 200,000 clones, over 80% being singletons. The germline CDR1 and CDR2 sequences are MNHNY and SVGAGI (reference sequence). Trimming pared 10 bases from V and 2 bases from J, leaving 15 bases between. This CDR3 comprises 13 residues. The V and J genes are TRBV6-6 and TRBJ2-7; D is perhaps TRBD1 (5 bases). This clonotype was sampled from a human donor in a cohort exposed to, infected with or recovered from COVID-19 (not recorded which). The donor label of this sample is uncertain. Source material: PBMCs or T cells enriched from blood (not recorded which). The CDR3 loop reads CATLWAGTYEQYF. CDR3 in DNA: TGTGCCACCCTTTGGGCAGGGACCTACGAGCAGTACTTC.